The source of this TCR beta chain is a study of blood T cells in healthy people across ages. The use of a sample-barcoded 5' primer and a J-beta primer mix characterized a second PCR of roughly 7 to 12 cycles. Each CDR3 protein is one row after TCRdb ran MiXCR on the 5' RACE reads. The sample yields a few hundred thousand distinct CDR3 sequences, 27% seen once. V was clipped by 6 bases and J by 4 bases; unmatched bases: 7. This CDR3 is built from 16 residues. From germline, CDR1 is MNHNS and CDR2 SASEGT. This rearrangement joins TRBV6-1 to TRBJ2-1; TRBD2 matches at 12 bases. The sequence was obtained from a woman aged 70 to 79 in good health. Sample: blood. The CDR3, as DNA: TGTGCCAGCAGGGATCTAGCGGGGGGGGATTACAATGAGCAGTTCTTC. Translating it yields CASRDLAGGDYNEQFF.